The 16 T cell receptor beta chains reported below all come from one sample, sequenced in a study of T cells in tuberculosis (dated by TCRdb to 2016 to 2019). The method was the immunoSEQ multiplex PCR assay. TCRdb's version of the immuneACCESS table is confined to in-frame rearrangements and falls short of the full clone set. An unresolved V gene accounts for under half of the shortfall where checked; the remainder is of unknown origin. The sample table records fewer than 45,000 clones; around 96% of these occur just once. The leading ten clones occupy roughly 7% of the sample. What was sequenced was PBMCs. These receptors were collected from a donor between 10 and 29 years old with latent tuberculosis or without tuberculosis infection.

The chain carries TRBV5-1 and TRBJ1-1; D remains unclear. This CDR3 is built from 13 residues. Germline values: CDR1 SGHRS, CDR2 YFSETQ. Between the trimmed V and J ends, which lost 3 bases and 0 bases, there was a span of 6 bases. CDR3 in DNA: TGCGCCAGCAGCTCCACACTGAACACTGAAGCTTTCTTT. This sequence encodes CASSSTLNTEAFF.

This CDR3 is CASKTRTNTGELFF. The DNA of the CDR3 is TGTGCCAGCAAGACAAGAACGAACACCGGGGAGCTGTTTTTT. The chain is built from TRBV6-1 and TRBJ2-2, with unresolved D. Trimming removed 7 bases from V and 0 bases from J, with 9 bases in between. CDR1 MNHNS and CDR2 SASEGT come from the germline V gene. The CDR3 covers 14 residues.

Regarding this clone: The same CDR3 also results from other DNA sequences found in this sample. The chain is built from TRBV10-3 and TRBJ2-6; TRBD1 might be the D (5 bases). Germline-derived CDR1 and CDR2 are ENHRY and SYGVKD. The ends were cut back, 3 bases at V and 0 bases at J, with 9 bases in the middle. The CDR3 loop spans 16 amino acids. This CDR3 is CAISDLQGSGANVLTF. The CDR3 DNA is TGTGCCATCAGTGACCTCCAGGGCTCTGGGGCCAACGTCCTGACTTTC.

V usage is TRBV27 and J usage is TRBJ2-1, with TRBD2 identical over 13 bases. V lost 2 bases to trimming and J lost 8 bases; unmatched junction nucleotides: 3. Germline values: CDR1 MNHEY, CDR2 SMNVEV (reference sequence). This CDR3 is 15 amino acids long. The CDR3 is CASSLGTSGNDEQFF. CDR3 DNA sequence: TGTGCCAGCAGTTTAGGGACTAGCGGGAACGATGAGCAGTTCTTC.

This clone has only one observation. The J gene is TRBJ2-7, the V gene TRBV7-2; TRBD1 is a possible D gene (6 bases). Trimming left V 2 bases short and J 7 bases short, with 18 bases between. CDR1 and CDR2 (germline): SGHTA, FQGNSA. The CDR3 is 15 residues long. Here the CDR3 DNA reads TGTGCCAGCAGCTTATACAGGGCCCCCTTGGGGGAGCAGTACTTC. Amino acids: CASSLYRAPLGEQYF. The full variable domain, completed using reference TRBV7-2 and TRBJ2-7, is GAGVSQSPSNKVTEKGKDVELRCDPISGHTALYWYRQSLGQGLEFLIYFQGNSAPDKSGLPSDRFSAERTGGSVSTLTIQRTQQEDSAVYLCASSLYRAPLGEQYFGPGTRLTVT.

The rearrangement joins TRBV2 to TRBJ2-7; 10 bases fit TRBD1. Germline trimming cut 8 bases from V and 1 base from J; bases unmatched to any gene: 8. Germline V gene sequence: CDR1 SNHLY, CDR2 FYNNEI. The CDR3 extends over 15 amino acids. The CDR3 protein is CASVKTGGLSYEQYF. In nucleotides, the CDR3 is TGTGCCAGCGTTAAGACAGGGGGCCTTTCCTACGAGCAGTACTTC.

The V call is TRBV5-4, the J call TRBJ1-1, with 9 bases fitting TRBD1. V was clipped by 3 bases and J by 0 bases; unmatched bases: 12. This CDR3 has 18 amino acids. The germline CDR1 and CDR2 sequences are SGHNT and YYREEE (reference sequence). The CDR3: CASSSPFSGTGMNTEAFF. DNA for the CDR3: TGTGCCAGCAGCTCTCCCTTCTCCGGGACAGGGATGAACACTGAAGCTTTCTTT.

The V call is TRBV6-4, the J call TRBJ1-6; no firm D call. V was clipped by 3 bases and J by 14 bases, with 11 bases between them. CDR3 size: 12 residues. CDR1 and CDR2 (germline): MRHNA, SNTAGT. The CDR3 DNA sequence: TGTGCCAGCAGTGAGAATGGGAGAACCCTCCACTTT. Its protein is CASSENGRTLHF.

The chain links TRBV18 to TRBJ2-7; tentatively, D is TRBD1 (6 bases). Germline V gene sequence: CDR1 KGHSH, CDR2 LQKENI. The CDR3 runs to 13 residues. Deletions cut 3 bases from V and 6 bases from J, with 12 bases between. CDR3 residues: CASSPLGGPEQYF. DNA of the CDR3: TGTGCCAGCTCACCCCTAGGGGGTCCCGAGCAGTACTTC.

CDR3 protein: CASSEGLAGRWFF. In DNA form, the CDR3 reads TGTGCCAGCTCGGAGGGACTAGCGGGTCGTTGGTTCTTC. The J gene is TRBJ2-1, the V gene TRBV6-5; 12 nucleotides match TRBD2. CDR3 size: 13 residues. The germline V gene encodes CDR1 MNHEY and CDR2 SVGAGI. Trimming cost V 8 bases and J 15 bases; bases outside gene matches: 11.

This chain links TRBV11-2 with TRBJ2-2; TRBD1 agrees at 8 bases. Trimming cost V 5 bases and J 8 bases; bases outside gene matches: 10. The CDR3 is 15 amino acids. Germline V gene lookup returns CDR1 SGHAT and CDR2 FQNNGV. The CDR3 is CASSPLSGGRGELFF. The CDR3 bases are TGTGCCAGCAGCCCGTTATCAGGGGGCAGAGGGGAGCTGTTTTTT.

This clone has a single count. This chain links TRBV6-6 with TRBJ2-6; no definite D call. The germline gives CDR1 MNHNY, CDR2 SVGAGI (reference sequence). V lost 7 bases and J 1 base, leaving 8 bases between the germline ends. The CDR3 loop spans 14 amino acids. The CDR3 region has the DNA TGTGCCAGCACACAGCCTTCTGGGGCCAACGTCCTGACTTTC. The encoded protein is CASTQPSGANVLTF.

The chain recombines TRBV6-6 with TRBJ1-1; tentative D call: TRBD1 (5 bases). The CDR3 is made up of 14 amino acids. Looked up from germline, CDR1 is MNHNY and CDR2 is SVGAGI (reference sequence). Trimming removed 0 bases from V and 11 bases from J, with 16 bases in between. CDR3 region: CASSYSSTRVDAFF. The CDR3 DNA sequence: TGTGCCAGCAGTTACTCGAGTACCAGGGTTGACGCTTTCTTT.

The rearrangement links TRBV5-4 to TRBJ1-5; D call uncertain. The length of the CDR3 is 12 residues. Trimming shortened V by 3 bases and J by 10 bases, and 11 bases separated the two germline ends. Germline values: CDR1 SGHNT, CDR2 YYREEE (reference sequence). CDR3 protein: CASSSTNGPQHF. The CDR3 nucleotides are TGTGCCAGCAGCTCAACAAATGGTCCCCAGCATTTT.

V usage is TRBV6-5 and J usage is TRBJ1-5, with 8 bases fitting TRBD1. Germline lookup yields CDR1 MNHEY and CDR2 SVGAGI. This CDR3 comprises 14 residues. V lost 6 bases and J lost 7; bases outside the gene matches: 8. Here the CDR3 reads CASSPDRGGQPQHF. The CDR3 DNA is TGTGCCAGCAGCCCCGACAGGGGCGGCCAGCCCCAGCATTTT.

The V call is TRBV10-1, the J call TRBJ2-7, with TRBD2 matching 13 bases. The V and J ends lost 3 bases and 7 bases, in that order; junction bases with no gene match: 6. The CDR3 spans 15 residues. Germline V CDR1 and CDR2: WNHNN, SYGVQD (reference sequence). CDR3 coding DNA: TGCGCCAGCAGTGAAGCCGGGACTAGCGGGGATGAGCAGTACTTC. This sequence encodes CASSEAGTSGDEQYF.